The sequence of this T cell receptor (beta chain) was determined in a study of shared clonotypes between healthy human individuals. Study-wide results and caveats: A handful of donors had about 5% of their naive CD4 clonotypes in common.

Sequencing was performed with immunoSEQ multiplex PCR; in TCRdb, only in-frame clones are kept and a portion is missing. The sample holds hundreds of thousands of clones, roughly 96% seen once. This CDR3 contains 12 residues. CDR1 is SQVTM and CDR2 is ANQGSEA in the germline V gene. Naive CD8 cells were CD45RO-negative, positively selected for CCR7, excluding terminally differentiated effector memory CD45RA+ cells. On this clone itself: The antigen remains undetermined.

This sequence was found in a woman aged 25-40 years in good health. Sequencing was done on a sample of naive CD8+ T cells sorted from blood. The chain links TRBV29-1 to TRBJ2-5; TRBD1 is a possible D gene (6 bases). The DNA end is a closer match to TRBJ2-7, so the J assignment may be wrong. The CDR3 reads CSVEDRSYEQYF. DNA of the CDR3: TGCAGCGTTGAGGACAGATCCTACGAGCAGTACTTC.